The clone carrying this T cell receptor beta chain occurred once. In assigning cohorts, the study relied on participant-reported clinical history. This entry comes from a study of blood T cell repertoires in COVID-19. About the research overall: Acute-phase and convalescent COVID-19 samples originated in the United States, Italy and Spain. PBMCs, B-cell-depleted T cells, or T cells provided the cDNA or gDNA that made up the material.

How the authors handled the data: Estimation of nucleated cell counts was performed using reference gene primer amplification. Clones were read by immunoSEQ multiplex PCR, and TCRdb kept only the in-frame ones, dropping some. V, J and clone size were drawn from that table, and D and trimming were deduced from the DNA. The sample has under 350,000 clones, roughly nine tenths seen once; the top ten hold roughly 1.9%. The sequenced material came from PBMCs or T cells enriched from blood (not recorded which). This receptor was obtained from an older woman who had recovered from COVID-19.

CDR3 region: CASSQVGGVGTEAFF. Here the CDR3 DNA reads TGTGCCAGCAGCCAAGTGGGCGGGGTAGGCACTGAAGCTTTCTTT. This chain connects TRBV3-1 (or the pseudogene TRBV3-2) to TRBJ1-1; D gene unclear. Trimming left V 1 base short and J 4 bases short, with 13 bases between. Germline lookup yields CDR1 LGHDT and CDR2 YNNKEL (reference sequence). CDR3 length equals 15 residues.